Below are 27 T cell receptor beta chains sequenced from a single sample in a study of T-cell memory formation after mild COVID-19. TCRdb processed the 5' RACE reads anew with MiXCR; each CDR3 protein has one entry. The table lists under 150,000 distinct CDR3 sequences, about a fifth of them singletons. Specimen: PBMCs or a T cell subset sorted from them (not recorded which). These receptors were collected from a man between 18 and 35 years old who had mild COVID-19 (a few samples of this study predate the infection). Cell type and time point are not known.

This clonotype turned up a few times. The chain carries TRBV29-1 and TRBJ2-3; 12 bases map to TRBD2. CDR1 SQVTM and CDR2 ANQGSEA come from the germline V gene. The CDR3 contains 14 residues. V lost 6 bases, J lost 9 bases, and 10 bases stayed unmatched. The CDR3 is CSVRLAGAGETQYF. Written as DNA, the CDR3 is TGCAGCGTGAGACTAGCGGGGGCTGGGGAGACGCAGTATTTT.

This clonotype occurred many times. The genes are TRBV15 and TRBJ1-1; tentative D call: TRBD1 (6 bases). Germline CDR1 LNHNV, CDR2 YYDKDF (reference sequence). Trimming cost V 5 bases and J 1 base, with 11 bases left between them. The CDR3 has 14 residues. The chain's CDR3 is CATSREDRNTEAFF. The CDR3 DNA is TGTGCCACCAGCCGTGAGGACAGGAACACTGAAGCTTTCTTT.

In its sample, this clonotype was seen a few times. V and J are TRBV20-1 and TRBJ1-1; D possibly corresponds to TRBD1 (6 bases). The CDR3 covers 15 residues. The germline gives CDR1 DFQATT, CDR2 SNEGSKA (reference sequence). Trimming cost V 3 bases and J 0 bases, with 14 bases left between them. For the CDR3, the DNA is TGCAGTGCTAGCGGGGGGGCCGATATGAACACTGAAGCTTTCTTT. This gives the protein CSASGGADMNTEAFF.

This clonotype was observed a few times. The chain links TRBV4-1 to TRBJ1-1; 9 nucleotides agree with TRBD1. Germline V gene sequence: CDR1 MGHRA, CDR2 YSYEKL. This CDR3 spans 17 amino acids. V was pared by 1 base and J by 1 base, with 7 bases of the junction left unmatched. CDR3 nucleotides: TGCGCCAGCAGCCAAGTTCGGACAGGGGCCGGGAACACTGAAGCTTTCTTT. Translation: CASSQVRTGAGNTEAFF.

The chain recombines TRBV5-1 with TRBJ2-7, with D perhaps matching TRBD2 (5 bases). From germline, CDR1 is SGHRS and CDR2 YFSETQ. With 7 bases removed from V and 4 bases from J, the gap between germline ends came to 15 bases. The CDR3 spans 13 residues. CDR3 loop: CASSPPGYYEQYF. CDR3 bases: TGCGCCAGCTCCCCGCCGGGATATTACGAGCAGTACTTC.

This clonotype was counted only a few times. J is TRBJ2-7 and V is TRBV7-9, with TRBD1 as a possible D gene (5 bases). CDR3 length: 13 residues. The germline V and J ends were trimmed by 4 bases and 3 bases, with 10 bases remaining between them. Germline V CDR1 and CDR2: SEHNR, FQNEAQ (reference sequence). CDR3 amino acids: CASSYDRVYEQYF. CDR3 bases: TGTGCCAGCAGCTATGACAGAGTCTACGAGCAGTACTTC.

The rearrangement links TRBV29-1 to TRBJ2-3, with 11 bases fitting TRBD2. CDR1 and CDR2 (germline): SQVTM, ANQGSEA. The CDR3 is 19 residues long. V was pared by 6 bases and J by 2 bases, with 19 bases of the junction left unmatched. The CDR3 here is CSVAGLGASGGPNTDTQYF. As DNA, the CDR3 is TGCAGCGTCGCAGGACTTGGGGCTAGCGGGGGGCCAAACACAGATACGCAGTATTTT.

This chain uses TRBV7-9 with TRBJ1-5; D perhaps matches TRBD1 (5 bases). CDR3 length equals 16 residues. With 11 bases removed from V and 6 bases from J, the gap between germline ends came to 26 bases. Germline V gives CDR1 SEHNR, CDR2 FQNEAQ (reference sequence). The DNA of the CDR3 is TGTGCCCACCTACTACCTTTCACAGGAAAAGTTCAGCCCCAGCATTTT. Translated: CAHLLPFTGKVQPQHF.

This clonotype was observed at least ten times. This chain connects TRBV20-1 to TRBJ2-7; 12 nucleotides agree with TRBD2. Per the germline V gene, CDR1 is DFQATT and CDR2 is SNEGSKA (reference sequence). J lost 4 bases, V lost 3 bases, and 4 bases had no gene match. CDR3 length equals 14 residues. CDR3 residues: CSASLAGGRYEQYV. DNA for the CDR3: TGCAGTGCTAGTCTAGCGGGGGGGCGATACGAGCAGTACGTC.

This chain joins TRBV7-9 and TRBJ2-1; possible D gene TRBD2, 6 bases. The ends were cut back, 1 base at V and 2 bases at J, with 15 bases in the middle. CDR3 length: 17 residues. CDR1 and CDR2 from the germline V gene are SEHNR and FQNEAQ (reference sequence). The DNA of the CDR3 is TGTGCCAGCAGCTTAGATGATGGCGGGGTAACCTACAATGAGCAGTTCTTC. This encodes CASSLDDGGVTYNEQFF.

The chain links TRBV6-6 to TRBJ2-7; TRBD1 aligns across 9 bases. The germline V gene has CDR1 MNHNY and CDR2 SVGAGI (reference sequence). Trimming removed 6 bases from V and 6 bases from J; junction bases left unmatched: 9. This CDR3 comprises 14 residues. The CDR3 sequence: CASSPRTGAIEQYV. The DNA of the CDR3 is TGTGCCAGCAGCCCCCGGACAGGGGCGATCGAGCAGTACGTC.

The CDR3 region is CASSIRDSQNEKLFF. CDR3 coding DNA: TGCGCCAGCAGCATCCGGGACAGTCAGAATGAAAAACTGTTTTTT. V is TRBV4-1 and J is TRBJ1-4, with 7 bases matching TRBD1. CDR3 size: 15 residues. Germline lookup yields CDR1 MGHRA and CDR2 YSYEKL. V lost 5 bases to trimming and J lost 5 bases; unmatched junction nucleotides: 8.

In its sample, this clonotype was seen a few times. The J gene is TRBJ2-3, the V gene TRBV4-3; D possibly corresponds to TRBD1 (6 bases). This CDR3 has 14 amino acids. Germline V gene lookup returns CDR1 LGHNA and CDR2 YSLEER. Trimming shortened V by 3 bases and J by 0 bases, and 7 bases separated the two germline ends. CDR3 loop: CASSQDRSTDTQYF. The CDR3 coding sequence is TGCGCCAGCAGCCAGGACAGAAGCACAGATACGCAGTATTTT.

The chain carries TRBV5-5 and TRBJ2-2; TRBD2 matches 7 bases. Germline values: CDR1 SGHKS, CDR2 YYEKEE (reference sequence). The V segment lost 4 bases and the J segment 6 bases; nucleotides outside the gene matches: 12. There are 16 residues in the CDR3. CDR3 sequence: CASSPRLGLVSGELFF. As DNA, the CDR3 is TGTGCCAGCAGCCCCAGGCTCGGACTAGTGTCCGGGGAGCTGTTTTTT.

V gene TRBV4-1 combines with J gene TRBJ1-5, with D unresolved. The CDR3 loop spans 18 amino acids. Germline loops: CDR1 MGHRA, CDR2 YSYEKL. The V gene lost 1 base and the J gene lost 4 bases, with 20 bases spanning the gap. The CDR3 loop reads CASSQGRGLSILNQPQHF. DNA for the CDR3: TGCGCCAGCAGCCAAGGTCGGGGATTAAGCATCCTTAATCAGCCCCAGCATTTT.

Notes on this clonotype: A much larger clone sits a single nucleotide away, making a read error possible. This sequence joins TRBV4-1 and TRBJ2-2; 7 bases line up with TRBD1. Germline CDR1 reads MGHRA; CDR2 reads YSYEKL. The CDR3 sequence is 15 residues long. The CDR3 DNA reads as TGCGCCAGCAGCCAAGAGGGGACAGAGACCGAGGAGCTGTTTTTT. Its translation: CASSQEGTETEELFF.

The chain uses TRBV7-9 and TRBJ2-7; tentatively, D is TRBD1 (6 bases). The germline V gene has CDR1 SEHNR and CDR2 FQNEAQ (reference sequence). The CDR3 spans 13 residues. Trimming left V 5 bases short and J 6 bases short, with 14 bases between. In nucleotides, the CDR3 is TGTGCCAGCAGCCCCCGGGACACGGGCGAGCAGTACGTC. The encoded protein is CASSPRDTGEQYV.

The rearrangement joins TRBV7-9 to TRBJ2-7, with TRBD1 matching over 7 bases. The CDR3 runs to 14 residues. The V and J ends lost 2 bases and 3 bases, in that order; junction bases with no gene match: 4. Germline assignment: CDR1 SEHNR and CDR2 FQNEAQ (reference sequence). The CDR3 DNA reads as TGTGCCAGCAGCTTATGGGACAGTAACTACGAGCAGTACTTC. Protein: CASSLWDSNYEQYF.

The chain combines TRBV25-1 with TRBJ2-1; possibly TRBD1 for D (6 bases). The CDR3 is 14 residues long. V lost 1 base and J lost 6, with 10 bases in between. CDR1 MGHDK and CDR2 SYGVNS come from the germline V gene. Written as DNA, the CDR3 is TGTGCCAGCAGTGAATTGGGGGCAAGCAATGAGCAGTTCTTC. It codes for CASSELGASNEQFF.

This clonotype was detected many times. The gene calls are TRBV29-1 and TRBJ2-1; D remains unclear. The CDR3 length is 14 residues. Trimming stripped 0 bases from V and 9 bases from J, with 15 bases between. Germline values: CDR1 SQVTM, CDR2 ANQGSEA. CDR3 DNA sequence: TGCAGCGTTGAAGAAATGCTTGTAGGGCCTGAGCAGTTCTTC. It encodes CSVEEMLVGPEQFF.

The gene calls are TRBV3-1 and TRBJ2-5; 9 nucleotides match TRBD2. Germline CDR1 and CDR2: LGHDT and YNNKEL (reference sequence). V trimming: 4 bases; J trimming: 1 base; junction bases outside the gene matches: 7. This CDR3 contains 16 residues. For the CDR3, the DNA is TGTGCCAGCAGCCCCAGCCTAGCGGGGCTCCAAGAGACCCAGTACTTC. Translation gives CASSPSLAGLQETQYF.

This chain links TRBV5-1 with TRBJ2-3; D unresolved. V dropped 1 base and J dropped 0 bases, with 3 bases sitting between them. This CDR3 region has 13 residues. CDR1 is SGHRS, CDR2 YFSETQ, per germline. DNA for the CDR3: TGCGCCAGCAGCTTGATCAGCACAGATACGCAGTATTTT. Its protein is CASSLISTDTQYF.

V gene TRBV10-2 combines with J gene TRBJ2-7; D perhaps matches TRBD1 (5 bases). The CDR3 extends over 13 amino acids. V gave up 1 base and J gave up 3 bases, with 7 bases separating them. The germline gives CDR1 WSHSY, CDR2 SAAADI. CDR3 sequence reads: CASSEFRGYEQYV. In DNA, the CDR3 is TGCGCCAGCAGTGAGTTTAGGGGCTACGAGCAGTACGTC.

This clonotype appeared a few times. V is TRBV6-5 and J is TRBJ1-3; 8 bases fit TRBD1. The CDR3 covers 15 residues. The ends lost 8 bases at V and 0 bases at J; junction bases unmatched: 6. Germline CDR1 is MNHEY and CDR2 is SVGAGI. In nucleotides, the CDR3 is TGTGCCAGCCGTCCAACAGGGGGCTCTGGAAACACCATATATTTT. Its protein is CASRPTGGSGNTIYF.

This clonotype has only a few counts. This chain connects TRBV28 to TRBJ2-7; 9 bases agree with TRBD1. The length of the CDR3 is 13 residues. Losses at the gene ends were 6 bases for V and 7 bases for J; bases not matched to a gene: 7. Germline lookup yields CDR1 MDHEN and CDR2 SYDVKM. CDR3 sequence (DNA): TGTGCCAGCAGCCACAGGGGGCAGGGGGAGCAGTACGTC. This sequence encodes CASSHRGQGEQYV.

The genes are TRBV6-5 and TRBJ1-2; D is ambiguous. The CDR3 contains 15 residues. Germline CDR1 reads MNHEY; CDR2 reads SVGAGI. V was shortened by 0 bases and J by 2 bases, with 10 bases between the two germline ends. CDR3 sequence reads: CASSYSVRTNYGYTF. Written as DNA, the CDR3 is TGTGCCAGCAGTTACTCTGTCAGGACGAACTATGGCTACACCTTC.

This chain joins TRBV6-5 and TRBJ1-5; 7 nucleotides match TRBD1. There are 14 residues in the CDR3. J gave up 7 bases and V 5 bases, and 8 bases lay outside the gene matches. CDR1 and CDR2 from the germline V gene are MNHEY and SVGAGI. The CDR3 sequence is CASSKDRAGQPQHF. In DNA form, the CDR3 reads TGTGCCAGCAGTAAAGACAGGGCAGGGCAGCCCCAGCATTTT.